The 31 T cell receptor beta chains below were found in one sample sequenced in a study of blood T cell repertoires in COVID-19. This table comes from immunoSEQ multiplex PCR, and its TCRdb copy is limited to in-frame clones, with some not included. The data show some 250,000 clones, approximately 84% seen once. The specimen sequenced was PBMCs or T cells enriched from blood (not recorded which). These receptors originate from a man aged 18 to 30 who had recovered from COVID-19.

V usage is TRBV7-9 and J usage is TRBJ1-2, with 9 bases lining up with TRBD1. V lost 5 bases to trimming and J lost 5 bases; unmatched junction nucleotides: 9. The CDR3 runs to 15 residues. Germline CDR1 and CDR2: SEHNR and FQNEAQ (reference sequence). The CDR3 DNA reads as TGTGCCAGCAGCCAAAGGACAGGGGACGATTATGGCTACACCTTC. Translation: CASSQRTGDDYGYTF.

CDR3 sequence: CAWNNLLAAEVAGANVLTF. For the CDR3, the DNA is TGTGCCTGGAATAACCTTCTGGCCGCGGAGGTGGCTGGGGCCAACGTCCTGACTTTC. The chain is built from TRBV30 and TRBJ2-6; D may be TRBD2 (5 bases). Trimming pared 4 bases from V and 2 bases from J, leaving 24 bases between. The CDR3 is 19 residues long. Per germline, CDR1 GTSNPN and CDR2 SVGIG (reference sequence).

The chain carries TRBV7-9 and TRBJ2-1; TRBD1 matches at 8 bases. CDR1 SEHNR and CDR2 FQNEAQ come from the germline V gene (reference sequence). This CDR3 contains 16 residues. After removal of 7 bases from V and 0 bases from J, the junction contained 8 bases not matched to a gene. The CDR3 DNA reads as TGTGCCAGCACCCAGGGGGCAGCGAGCTCCTACAATGAGCAGTTCTTC. It codes for CASTQGAASSYNEQFF. The full variable domain, its missing parts supplied by reference TRBV7-9 and TRBJ2-1, is DTGVSQNPRHKITKRGQNVTFRCDPISEHNRLYWYRQTLGQGPEFLTYFQNEAQLEKSRLLSDRFSAERPKGSFSTLEIQRTEQGDSAMYLCASTQGAASSYNEQFFGPGTRLTVL.

This clone was detected once. The chain is built from TRBV27 and TRBJ1-4, with 8 bases identical to TRBD1. The CDR3 has 15 residues. J gave up 4 bases and V 4 bases, and 5 bases lay outside the gene matches. In germline, CDR1 is MNHEY, CDR2 SMNVEV (reference sequence). For the CDR3, the DNA is TGTGCCAGCAGTTCGACAGGGGATATTAATGAAAAACTGTTTTTT. Its translation is CASSSTGDINEKLFF.

The CDR3 nucleotides are TGCGCCAGCAGCTCCGGGGACAGGGCCACTGAAGCTTTCTTT. Its translation is CASSSGDRATEAFF. V usage is TRBV5-1 and J usage is TRBJ1-1; 9 positions match TRBD1. The CDR3 consists of 14 residues. From germline, CDR1 is SGHRS and CDR2 YFSETQ. The junction had 4 bases not matched to a gene; V was cut back by 3 bases and J by 4 bases.

Here the CDR3 reads CASTTVPATNEKLFF. CDR3 DNA: TGTGCCAGTACTACGGTTCCCGCAACTAATGAAAAACTGTTTTTT. The V call is TRBV19, the J call TRBJ1-4; D is ambiguous. V was clipped by 7 bases and J by 0 bases, with 12 bases between them. Looked up from germline, CDR1 is LNHDA and CDR2 is SQIVND (reference sequence). The CDR3 covers 15 residues.

J is TRBJ1-1 and V is TRBV3-1 (or the pseudogene TRBV3-2), with 8 nucleotides matching TRBD1. The CDR3 contains 15 residues. V shed 4 bases, J shed 2 bases, and the junction held 6 bases outside the gene matches. Germline-derived CDR1 and CDR2 are LGHDT and YNNKEL (reference sequence). CDR3 amino acids: CASSRIGQGNTEAFF. Here the CDR3 DNA reads TGTGCCAGCAGCCGAATCGGACAGGGCAACACTGAAGCTTTCTTT.

The chain has TRBV7-3 and TRBJ1-2; 11 bases are a match to TRBD1. The CDR3 sequence is 14 residues long. Per germline, CDR1 SGHTA and CDR2 FQGTGA. V was pared by 5 bases and J by 6 bases, with 5 bases of the junction left unmatched. The DNA for the CDR3 is TGTGCCAGCAGCAGAGGACAGGGGGCTCATGGCTACACCTTC. Its protein is CASSRGQGAHGYTF. The full variable domain, with the rest looked up from reference TRBV7-3 and TRBJ1-2, is GAGVSQTPSNKVTEKGKYVELRCDPISGHTALYWYRQSLGQGPEFLIYFQGTGAADDSGLPNDRFFAVRPEGSVSTLKIQRTERGDSAVYLCASSRGQGAHGYTFGSGTRLTVV.

The genes are TRBV7-9 and TRBJ2-1; 14 bases align to TRBD2. V lost 2 bases and J lost 2; bases outside the gene matches: 8. This CDR3 is 19 amino acids long. Germline lookup yields CDR1 SEHNR and CDR2 FQNEAQ (reference sequence). CDR3 loop: CASSLPGLAGGYAYNEQFF. CDR3 nucleotide sequence: TGTGCCAGCAGCTTACCAGGACTAGCGGGAGGTTATGCCTACAATGAGCAGTTCTTC.

This sequence joins TRBV16 and TRBJ1-2; a weak D match, TRBD1 (6 bases). This CDR3 contains 17 residues. V lost 2 bases and J lost 8, with 24 bases in between. Looked up from germline, CDR1 is KGHSY and CDR2 is FQNENV. Here the CDR3 DNA reads TGTGCCAGCAGCCAACCGCGCGGGGGCAGGGGCCTTTACGGCTACACCTTC. Translating gives CASSQPRGGRGLYGYTF.

Written as DNA, the CDR3 is TGCGCCAGCAGCTTGACAGGTGGGCAGCCCCAGCATTTT. It yields the protein CASSLTGGQPQHF. The V call is TRBV5-1, the J call TRBJ1-5, with a weak D call TRBD1 (5 bases). CDR3 length: 13 amino acids. Germline values: CDR1 SGHRS, CDR2 YFSETQ. Trimming took 1 base from V and 7 from J, leaving 9 bases between them.

This chain joins TRBV2 and TRBJ2-7; 14 bases map to TRBD2. The V gene's germline CDR1 is SNHLY and CDR2 FYNNEI. V was pared by 8 bases and J by 3 bases, with 3 bases of the junction left unmatched. The CDR3 has 14 amino acids. This chain's CDR3 is CASGGTSGSYEQYF. DNA of the CDR3: TGTGCCAGCGGCGGGACTAGCGGGAGCTACGAGCAGTACTTC.

The rearrangement uses TRBV4-1 and TRBJ1-1, with D perhaps TRBD1 (6 bases). CDR3 length equals 15 residues. V was clipped by 4 bases and J by 1 base, with 13 bases between them. CDR1 is MGHRA, CDR2 YSYEKL, per germline. CDR3 coding DNA: TGCGCCAGCAGCCCCTGGATGACAGGGAACACTGAAGCTTTCTTT. This translates into CASSPWMTGNTEAFF.

This clone was seen a few times. This rearrangement joins TRBV7-3 to TRBJ2-5; D perhaps matches TRBD2 (5 bases). Trimming stripped 4 bases from V and 5 bases from J, with 11 bases between. The CDR3 is made up of 13 amino acids. Germline CDR1 reads SGHTA; CDR2 reads FQGTGA. CDR3 bases: TGTGCCAGCAGCTCCGGGGAGAGTGAGACCCAGTACTTC. It translates to CASSSGESETQYF.

The V gene is TRBV29-1, the J gene TRBJ1-5; D is unclear. This CDR3 has 13 residues. In germline, CDR1 is SQVTM, CDR2 ANQGSEA. The V gene lost 3 bases and the J gene lost 1 base, with 7 bases spanning the gap. The CDR3 protein is CSVEPISNQPQHF. The CDR3 region has the DNA TGCAGCGTTGAGCCTATAAGCAATCAGCCCCAGCATTTT. Together with reference TRBV29-1 and TRBJ1-5, the CDR3 gives the full variable domain: SAVISQKPSRDICQRGTSLTIQCQVDSQVTMMFWYRQQPGQSLTLIATANQGSEATYESGFVIDKFPISRPNLTFSTLTVSNMSPEDSSIYLCSVEPISNQPQHFGDGTRLSIL.

This chain joins TRBV4-2 and TRBJ2-1; TRBD2 aligns across 7 bases. J was trimmed by 1 base and V by 1 base; bases with no gene match: 7. This CDR3 comprises 17 residues. Germline assignment: CDR1 LGHNA and CDR2 YNFKEQ. CDR3 sequence: CASSQAPLADSYNEQFF. CDR3 in DNA: TGTGCCAGCAGCCAAGCCCCCCTAGCGGATTCCTACAATGAGCAGTTCTTC.

The chain recombines TRBV4-1 with TRBJ2-2; weak D call: TRBD2 (7 bases). The germline gives CDR1 MGHRA, CDR2 YSYEKL. The CDR3 has 15 amino acids. The germline V and J ends were trimmed by 3 bases and 4 bases, with 12 bases remaining between them. Here the CDR3 reads CASSQVGGLTGELFF. In nucleotides, the CDR3 is TGCGCCAGCAGCCAGGTGGGGGGGCTCACCGGGGAGCTGTTTTTT.

The chain combines TRBV30 with TRBJ1-2, with D unresolved. The V end lost 2 bases, the J end lost 4 bases, and 11 bases lay between the germline ends. CDR3 length: 13 residues. CDR1 and CDR2 (germline): GTSNPN, SVGIG (reference sequence). In DNA, the CDR3 is TGTGCCTGGAGTTTCACCGGACTCTATGGCTACACCTTC. Protein product: CAWSFTGLYGYTF.

V gene TRBV19 combines with J gene TRBJ1-4, with D possibly TRBD1 on 5 matching bases. The CDR3 spans 14 residues. The V end lost 5 bases, the J end lost 7 bases, and 14 bases lay between the germline ends. Per the germline V gene, CDR1 is LNHDA and CDR2 is SQIVND (reference sequence). CDR3 nucleotide sequence: TGTGCCAGTAGTCGGTACCAGGGAGGTGAAAAACTGTTTTTT. Translation: CASSRYQGGEKLFF.

V is TRBV11-2 and J is TRBJ1-1; D gene uncertain. Looked up from germline, CDR1 is SGHAT and CDR2 is FQNNGV. This CDR3 region has 14 residues. V dropped 1 base and J dropped 4 bases, with 10 bases sitting between them. CDR3 in amino acids: CASSLVSAATEAFF. The CDR3 DNA reads TGTGCCAGCAGCTTAGTCAGTGCGGCCACTGAAGCTTTCTTT.

The chain links TRBV4-1 to TRBJ1-6; TRBD1 matches 10 bases. This CDR3 is 16 amino acids long. The trim removed 1 base at V and 10 bases at J, leaving 7 bases unmatched. The germline V gene has CDR1 MGHRA and CDR2 YSYEKL. The DNA of the CDR3 is TGCGCCAGCAGCCAAGGGAGGGGACAGGGGCGGTCACCCCTCCACTTT. This gives the protein CASSQGRGQGRSPLHF.

This clone appeared a single time. The J gene is TRBJ1-2, the V gene TRBV19; tentatively, D is TRBD1 (5 bases). Trimming shortened V by 5 bases and J by 7 bases, and 14 bases separated the two germline ends. Germline V gives CDR1 LNHDA, CDR2 SQIVND (reference sequence). The CDR3 length is 13 residues. Here the CDR3 DNA reads TGTGCCAGTAGTCCCCCGGGGGTCGGTGGCTACACCTTC. Its translation: CASSPPGVGGYTF.

V and J are TRBV19 and TRBJ2-7, with 7 bases fitting TRBD1. This CDR3 is built from 14 residues. Trimming took 7 bases from V and 1 from J; bases not matched to a gene: 7. Germline CDR1 is LNHDA and CDR2 is SQIVND (reference sequence). The DNA for the CDR3 is TGTGCCAGTACTCCGACAGGGTCATCCTACGAGCAGTACTTC. Translation: CASTPTGSSYEQYF.

V is TRBV6-1 and J is TRBJ2-1; 9 nucleotides line up with TRBD1. The CDR3 consists of 16 residues. Germline V lookup: CDR1 MNHNS, CDR2 SASEGT. After removal of 3 bases from V and 4 bases from J, the junction contained 7 bases not matched to a gene. CDR3 protein: CASSDGDREGYNEQFF. As DNA, the CDR3 is TGTGCCAGCAGTGACGGGGACAGGGAAGGGTACAATGAGCAGTTCTTC.

This sequence joins TRBV7-8 and TRBJ2-5, with D perhaps matching TRBD2 (6 bases). CDR1 SGHVS and CDR2 FQNEAQ come from the germline V gene. The CDR3 sequence is 14 residues long. Trimming removed 5 bases from V and 0 bases from J, with 10 bases in between. CDR3 loop: CASSPRTNQETQYF. The CDR3 bases are TGTGCCAGCAGCCCAAGGACTAACCAAGAGACCCAGTACTTC.

The chain recombines TRBV7-6 with TRBJ1-6; D might be TRBD1 (5 bases). V was cut by 6 bases and J by 6 bases, with 21 bases left in between. This CDR3 region has 17 residues. CDR1 is SGHVS and CDR2 is FNYEAQ in the germline V gene. CDR3 loop: CASRPKGGAEINSPLHF. CDR3 DNA sequence: TGTGCCAGCAGACCTAAGGGCGGGGCAGAGATTAATTCACCCCTCCACTTT.

The CDR3 protein is CASRLNSNQPQHF. Written as DNA, the CDR3 is TGCGCCAGCAGACTAAATAGCAATCAGCCCCAGCATTTT. The chain joins TRBV5-1 to TRBJ1-5; D gene unclear. This CDR3 is 13 amino acids long. Germline values: CDR1 SGHRS, CDR2 YFSETQ. The V end was cut by 5 bases, the J end by 0 bases, with 6 bases between. The variable domain in full, completed from reference TRBV5-1 and TRBJ1-5, reads KAGVTQTPRYLIKTRGQQVTLSCSPISGHRSVSWYQQTPGQGLQFLFEYFSETQRNKGNFPGRFSGRQFSNSRSEMNVSTLELGDSALYLCASRLNSNQPQHFGDGTRLSIL.

This clone was seen a single time. This sequence joins TRBV6-1 and TRBJ2-7; TRBD2 is a possible D gene (6 bases). Germline CDR1 is MNHNS and CDR2 is SASEGT. The CDR3 loop spans 13 amino acids. V was clipped by 0 bases and J by 4 bases, with 7 bases between them. For the CDR3, the DNA is TGTGCCAGCAGTGAAGCGCGGGAATACGAGCAGTACTTC. Translated: CASSEAREYEQYF.

This clone showed up just a few times. V and J are TRBV28 and TRBJ2-3, with 8 nucleotides matching TRBD2. The germline gives CDR1 MDHEN, CDR2 SYDVKM. The CDR3 loop spans 17 amino acids. The J segment lost 0 bases and the V segment lost 5 bases, leaving 10 bases of the junction unmatched. CDR3 region: CASSLRGGITSTDTQYF. CDR3 sequence (DNA): TGTGCCAGCAGTCTTCGGGGGGGAATTACTAGCACAGATACGCAGTATTTT.

The sample holds one count of this clone. The gene calls are TRBV2 and TRBJ2-1; 10 bases map to TRBD2. The CDR3 contains 15 residues. V shed 5 bases, J shed 9 bases, and the junction held 10 bases outside the gene matches. In germline, CDR1 is SNHLY, CDR2 FYNNEI. CDR3 nucleotides: TGTGCCAGCAGTTCTCGGACTAGCGGAGGAGGTGAGCAGTTCTTC. Translated: CASSSRTSGGGEQFF.

This chain joins TRBV9 and TRBJ2-3; TRBD2 matches 10 bases. CDR1 and CDR2 from the germline V gene are SGDLS and YYNGEE. V lost 4 bases to trimming and J lost 5 bases; unmatched junction nucleotides: 10. The CDR3 is 16 residues long. The CDR3 sequence: CASSPRRLAGVDTQYF. The CDR3 DNA reads TGTGCCAGCAGCCCCAGGAGGCTAGCGGGAGTAGATACGCAGTATTTT.